Below are 25 T cell receptor beta chains sequenced from a single sample in a study of blood T cell repertoires in COVID-19. The assay was immunoSEQ multiplex PCR, and TCRdb's table has in-frame clones only and misses some. The profile covers nearly 350,000 clones, with 85% to 90% appearing a single time and around 6% taken by the ten largest. Sequencing was carried out using peripheral blood. These receptors were obtained from a woman between 50 and 59 years old with COVID-19, enrolled during active disease.

This sequence joins TRBV6-5 and TRBJ2-7; 10 bases line up with TRBD1. Losses at the gene ends were 10 bases for V and 1 base for J; bases not matched to a gene: 7. Germline V gene lookup returns CDR1 MNHEY and CDR2 SVGAGI. The CDR3 extends over 14 amino acids. The DNA of the CDR3 is TGTGCCACCAGACGGACAGGGGGATCCTACGAGCAGTACTTC. Its translation: CATRRTGGSYEQYF.

The chain recombines TRBV29-1 with TRBJ2-2; tentative D call: TRBD2 (5 bases). This CDR3 is built from 11 residues. V was shortened by 8 bases and J by 6 bases, with 10 bases between the two germline ends. The V gene's germline CDR1 is SQVTM and CDR2 ANQGSEA. The CDR3 loop reads CSFWRSGELFF. The CDR3 DNA follows: TGCAGCTTTTGGAGGTCCGGGGAGCTGTTTTTT.

The rearrangement joins TRBV9 to TRBJ1-4, with 8 nucleotides matching TRBD1. Germline values: CDR1 SGDLS, CDR2 YYNGEE. The CDR3 is 15 amino acids. The V gene end was trimmed by 3 bases and the J gene end by 1 base; junction bases not matched to a gene: 2. The CDR3 sequence: CASSATGGTNEKLFF. CDR3 coding DNA: TGTGCCAGCAGCGCAACAGGGGGAACTAATGAAAAACTGTTTTTT.

The chain combines TRBV18 with TRBJ1-2; D perhaps matches TRBD1 (6 bases). The CDR3 has 15 amino acids. Trimming stripped 5 bases from V and 7 bases from J, with 20 bases between. CDR1 KGHSH and CDR2 LQKENI come from the germline V gene. CDR3 region: CASSALRDTARGYTF. For the CDR3, the DNA is TGTGCCAGCTCAGCACTCCGGGACACCGCCCGTGGCTACACCTTC.

The rearrangement joins TRBV30 to TRBJ1-5, with 10 bases aligning to TRBD1. V lost 5 bases, J lost 2 bases, and 9 bases stayed unmatched. Germline V gives CDR1 GTSNPN, CDR2 SVGIG (reference sequence). This CDR3 has 16 amino acids. CDR3 nucleotides: TGTGCCTGGGGGGACAGGGGCCGGAGGGGCAATCAGCCCCAGCATTTT. Translation gives CAWGDRGRRGNQPQHF.

This clone was found a few times. J is TRBJ1-4 and V is TRBV7-6, with TRBD1 matching 7 bases. CDR3 length equals 16 residues. Germline CDR1 SGHVS, CDR2 FNYEAQ. V lost 4 bases to trimming and J lost 7 bases; unmatched junction nucleotides: 12. In DNA, the CDR3 is TGTGCCAGCAGCTCTAGATCTGTTGCAGGGGGTGAAAAACTGTTTTTT. It encodes CASSSRSVAGGEKLFF.

This chain connects TRBV11-3 to TRBJ2-3, with 14 bases that match TRBD2. CDR3 length equals 17 residues. Germline CDR1 SGHNT, CDR2 YENEEA. The V and J ends lost 5 bases and 2 bases, in that order; junction bases with no gene match: 6. CDR3 DNA sequence: TGTGCCAGCAGCCGGGGACTAGCGGGGGAATTCACAGATACGCAGTATTTT. It yields the protein CASSRGLAGEFTDTQYF. Full variable domain (rest looked up from reference TRBV11-3 and TRBJ2-3): EAGVVQSPRYKIIEKKQPVAFWCNPISGHNTLYWYLQNLGQGPELLIRYENEEAVDDSQLPKDRFSAERLKGVDSTLKIQPAELGDSAVYLCASSRGLAGEFTDTQYFGPGTRLTVL.

This chain connects TRBV24-1 to TRBJ2-7, with 7 nucleotides matching TRBD1. The CDR3 spans 14 residues. The junction had 12 bases not matched to a gene; V was cut back by 9 bases and J by 5 bases. In germline, CDR1 is KGHDR, CDR2 SFDVKD. CDR3 coding DNA: TGTGCCACCGAATCCGCGACAGGGTCCCACGAGCAGTACTTC. Translated, it gives CATESATGSHEQYF.

This chain links TRBV5-5 with TRBJ1-3, with unresolved D. The CDR3 extends over 13 amino acids. Trimming removed 0 bases from V and 9 bases from J, with 10 bases in between. Germline V gives CDR1 SGHKS, CDR2 YYEKEE (reference sequence). DNA of the CDR3: TGTGCCAGCAGCTTGGACCCCCTATTCACCATATATTTT. Translation: CASSLDPLFTIYF.

The chain is built from TRBV19 and TRBJ2-3; 15 bases fit TRBD2. V lost 7 bases, J lost 6 bases, and 8 bases stayed unmatched. Per germline, CDR1 LNHDA and CDR2 SQIVND (reference sequence). There are 16 residues in the CDR3. As DNA, the CDR3 is TGTGCCAGTACCGAGGGACTAGCGGGAGGATGGGATACGCAGTATTTT. It specifies CASTEGLAGGWDTQYF.

The genes are TRBV19 and TRBJ2-5; 11 bases agree with TRBD1. V was pared by 8 bases and J by 0 bases, with 5 bases of the junction left unmatched. The CDR3 consists of 15 residues. Per the germline V gene, CDR1 is LNHDA and CDR2 is SQIVND (reference sequence). The CDR3 nucleotides read TGTGCCAGTTCCCGGGACAGGGGGTACCAAGAGACCCAGTACTTC. Its translation is CASSRDRGYQETQYF.

The chain carries TRBV7-9 and TRBJ2-5, with 9 bases that match TRBD1. Germline V CDR1 and CDR2: SEHNR, FQNEAQ (reference sequence). The CDR3 runs 15 residues. The V gene end was trimmed by 5 bases and the J gene end by 5 bases; junction bases not matched to a gene: 9. The CDR3 protein is CASSLLQGAGETQYF. DNA for the CDR3: TGTGCCAGCAGCCTCCTACAGGGGGCGGGGGAGACCCAGTACTTC.

This chain links TRBV19 with TRBJ1-1, with D possibly TRBD1 on 5 matching bases. In germline, CDR1 is LNHDA, CDR2 SQIVND (reference sequence). Trimming removed 2 bases at V and 4 bases at J, with 14 bases between. The CDR3 length is 15 residues. CDR3 amino acids: CASSISWGVGTEAFF. In DNA, the CDR3 is TGTGCCAGTAGTATATCTTGGGGGGTAGGCACTGAAGCTTTCTTT.

The rearrangement links TRBV6-6 to TRBJ1-2; D is undetermined. Germline lookup yields CDR1 MNHNY and CDR2 SVGAGI (reference sequence). The V and J ends lost 4 bases and 6 bases respectively, with 9 bases between them. The CDR3 extends over 12 amino acids. CDR3 in DNA: TGTGCCAGCAGTTCCCTGGAGGATGGCTACACCTTC. It translates to CASSSLEDGYTF.

This clone was seen only once. The chain employs TRBV6-5 and TRBJ1-4, with 8 nucleotides matching TRBD1. V dropped 6 bases and J dropped 3; count of bases not matched to a gene: 6. In germline, CDR1 is MNHEY, CDR2 SVGAGI. CDR3 length: 15 residues. In DNA form, the CDR3 reads TGTGCCAGCAGAAACGGACAGGGCGCTAATGAAAAACTGTTTTTT. It specifies CASRNGQGANEKLFF.

The chain links TRBV4-3 to TRBJ2-1; TRBD2 matches 7 bases. V was clipped by 8 bases and J by 3 bases; unmatched bases: 10. The CDR3 totals 15 residues. Germline loops: CDR1 LGHNA, CDR2 YSLEER. The CDR3 is CASALGREFYNEQFF. The CDR3 coding sequence is TGCGCCAGCGCATTAGGGCGGGAGTTCTACAATGAGCAGTTCTTC.

DNA of the CDR3: TGTGCCAGCAGTTCATACAGGGGTGGTGAGCAGTTCTTC. It translates to CASSSYRGGEQFF. J is TRBJ2-1 and V is TRBV28; TRBD1 matches at 7 bases. V shed 4 bases, J shed 9 bases, and the junction held 6 bases outside the gene matches. The CDR3 sequence is 13 residues long. Per the germline V gene, CDR1 is MDHEN and CDR2 is SYDVKM.

In this sample, this clone turned up a few times. The CDR3 DNA reads TGTGCCAGCAGCCAGAAGACAGGGGGCACTGAAGCTTTCTTT. It yields the protein CASSQKTGGTEAFF. The chain uses TRBV14 and TRBJ1-1, with 9 bases aligning to TRBD1. The germline gives CDR1 SGHDN, CDR2 FVKESK. This CDR3 has 14 residues. V lost 3 bases to trimming and J lost 4 bases; unmatched junction nucleotides: 3.

This chain links TRBV14 with TRBJ2-5; 11 bases are shared with TRBD2. The V gene end was trimmed by 4 bases and the J gene end by 5 bases; junction bases not matched to a gene: 6. The CDR3 has 15 amino acids. Germline V gene lookup returns CDR1 SGHDN and CDR2 FVKESK. As DNA, the CDR3 is TGTGCCAGCAGCCCCCATAGCGGGAGGGGGGAGACCCAGTACTTC. This gives the protein CASSPHSGRGETQYF.

The chain carries TRBV7-2 and TRBJ2-1; TRBD2 is a possible D gene (5 bases). This CDR3 has 15 amino acids. The germline CDR1 and CDR2 sequences are SGHTA and FQGNSA. Between the trimmed V and J ends, which lost 6 bases and 0 bases, there was a span of 12 bases. The CDR3 DNA reads TGTGCCAGCAGTCCAGCGGCAAGCTCCTACAATGAGCAGTTCTTC. Its protein product is CASSPAASSYNEQFF. Complete variable domain (other parts from reference TRBV7-2 and TRBJ2-1): GAGVSQSPSNKVTEKGKDVELRCDPISGHTALYWYRQSLGQGLEFLIYFQGNSAPDKSGLPSDRFSAERTGGSVSTLTIQRTQQEDSAVYLCASSPAASSYNEQFFGPGTRLTVL.

V is TRBV20-1 and J is TRBJ2-3; tentatively, D is TRBD2 (5 bases). Per germline, CDR1 DFQATT and CDR2 SNEGSKA (reference sequence). CDR3 length: 11 residues. Trimming removed 3 bases from V and 6 bases from J, with 7 bases in between. The CDR3 DNA sequence: TGCAGTGCTAGCGGGGAGGATACGCAGTATTTT. It specifies CSASGEDTQYF.

This clone was found a few times. V and J are TRBV3-1 (or the pseudogene TRBV3-2) and TRBJ2-1; D is undetermined. Trimming left V 1 base short and J 11 bases short, with 6 bases between. CDR1 and CDR2 from the germline V gene are LGHDT and YNNKEL (reference sequence). This CDR3 is 11 amino acids long. The CDR3 here is CASSQGGQQFF. The CDR3 coding sequence is TGTGCCAGCAGCCAAGGTGGGCAGCAGTTCTTC.

The CDR3 region is CASSGGLAASYEQYF. CDR3 sequence (DNA): TGTGCCAGTAGTGGGGGGCTAGCGGCTTCTTACGAGCAGTACTTC. This rearrangement joins TRBV19 to TRBJ2-7; maybe TRBD2 (7 bases). Trimming cost V 5 bases and J 4 bases, with 18 bases left between them. Germline V gene data show CDR1 as LNHDA and CDR2 as SQIVND (reference sequence). CDR3 size: 15 residues.

The chain recombines TRBV5-1 with TRBJ2-5; tentative D call: TRBD2 (6 bases). From germline, CDR1 is SGHRS and CDR2 YFSETQ. Deletions cut 4 bases from V and 5 bases from J, with 12 bases between. The CDR3 is 13 amino acids. The CDR3: CASSRGEAETQYF. In DNA, the CDR3 is TGCGCCAGCAGCAGAGGGGAGGCGGAGACCCAGTACTTC.

The chain has TRBV4-2 and TRBJ2-7; D remains ambiguous. The CDR3 extends over 14 amino acids. V lost 1 base, J lost 4 bases, and 11 bases lay in between. The germline V gene encodes CDR1 LGHNA and CDR2 YNFKEQ. The CDR3 protein is CASSQGGQLYEQYF. The CDR3 nucleotides read TGTGCCAGCAGCCAAGGAGGCCAGCTATACGAGCAGTACTTC.